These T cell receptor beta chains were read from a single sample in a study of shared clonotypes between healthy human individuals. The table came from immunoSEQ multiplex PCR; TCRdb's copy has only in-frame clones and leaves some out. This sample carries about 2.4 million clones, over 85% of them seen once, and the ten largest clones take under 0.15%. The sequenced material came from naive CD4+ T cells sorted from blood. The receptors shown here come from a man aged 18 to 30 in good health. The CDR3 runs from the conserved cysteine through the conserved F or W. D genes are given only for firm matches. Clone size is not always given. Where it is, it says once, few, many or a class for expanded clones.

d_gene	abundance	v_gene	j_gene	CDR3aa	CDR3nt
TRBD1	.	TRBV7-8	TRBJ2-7	CASSHGTGGLGEQYF	TGTGCCAGCAGCCACGGGACAGGGGGATTGGGCGAGCAGTACTTC
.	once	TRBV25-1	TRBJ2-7	CASSDKGHEQYF	TGTGCCAGCAGTGATAAGGGGCACGAGCAGTACTTC
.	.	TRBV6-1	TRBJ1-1	CASSEVGVTEAFF	TGTGCCAGCAGTGAAGTAGGGGTCACTGAAGCTTTCTTT
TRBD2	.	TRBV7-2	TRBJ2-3	CASSPWTSATSTDTQYF	TGTGCCAGCAGCCCTTGGACTAGCGCCACTAGCACAGATACGCAGTATTTT
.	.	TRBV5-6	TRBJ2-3	CASSLGGGTDTQYF	TGTGCCAGCAGCTTGGGCGGGGGCACAGATACGCAGTATTTT
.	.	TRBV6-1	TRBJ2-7	CASSNRDTIYEQYF	TGTGCCAGCAGTAACCGGGACACCATCTACGAGCAGTACTTC
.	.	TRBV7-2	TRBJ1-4	CASSPSRVDEKLFF	TGTGCCAGCAGCCCCTCGCGAGTCGATGAAAAACTGTTTTTT
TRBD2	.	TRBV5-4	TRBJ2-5	CASSLAGGGETQYF	TGTGCCAGCAGCTTGGCGGGAGGTGGTGAGACCCAGTACTTC
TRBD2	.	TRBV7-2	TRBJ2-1	CASAGGGLAGYNEQFF	TGTGCCAGCGCCGGGGGAGGACTAGCGGGGTACAATGAGCAGTTCTTC
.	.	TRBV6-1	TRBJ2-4	CANRQSSQYF	TGTGCCAATCGACAGTCTAGCCAGTACTTC
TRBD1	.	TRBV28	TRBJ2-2	CASSPRQGWTGELFF	TGTGCCAGCAGCCCAAGACAGGGGTGGACCGGGGAGCTGTTTTTT
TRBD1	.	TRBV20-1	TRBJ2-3	CRTGVTDTQYF	TGCAGGACAGGGGTCACAGATACGCAGTATTTT
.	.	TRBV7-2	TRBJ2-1	CASSLSGGSSYNEQFF	TGTGCCAGCAGCTTAAGCGGAGGGAGCTCCTACAATGAGCAGTTCTTC
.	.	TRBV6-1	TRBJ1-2	CASEGNYGYTF	TGTGCCAGCGAAGGGAACTATGGCTACACCTTC
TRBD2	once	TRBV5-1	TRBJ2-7	CASSLLAGSYEQYF	TGCGCCAGCAGCCTACTAGCGGGGTCCTACGAGCAGTACTTC
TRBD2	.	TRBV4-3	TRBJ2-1	CASSRIAGGPNNEQFF	TGCGCCAGCAGCCGTATAGCGGGAGGGCCAAACAATGAGCAGTTCTTC
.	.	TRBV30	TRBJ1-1	CACTTGGNTEAFF	TGTGCCTGTACCACCGGGGGGAACACTGAAGCTTTCTTT
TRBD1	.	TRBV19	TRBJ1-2	CASSMAGTGGGYDYGYTF	TGTGCCAGTAGTATGGCCGGGACAGGGGGCGGTTATGACTATGGCTACACCTTC
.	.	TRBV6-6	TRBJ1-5	CASTYSKQPQHF	TGTGCCAGCACCTATTCGAAACAGCCCCAGCATTTT
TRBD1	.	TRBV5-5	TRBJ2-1	CASSSDRGSYNEQFF	TGTGCCAGCAGCTCAGACAGGGGGTCCTACAATGAGCAGTTCTTC
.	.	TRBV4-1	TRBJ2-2	CASSLPTDRPWGELFF	TGCGCCAGCAGCCTCCCGACAGACAGGCCGTGGGGGGAGCTGTTTTTT
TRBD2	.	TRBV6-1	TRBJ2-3	CASSESLAGRTDTQYF	TGTGCCAGCAGTGAGTCACTAGCGGGGCGCACAGATACGCAGTATTTT
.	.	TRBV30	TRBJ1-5	CAWSVDSLSGPQHF	TGTGCCTGGAGTGTCGACAGCCTTAGCGGGCCCCAGCATTTT
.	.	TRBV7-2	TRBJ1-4	CASSLSARGIATNEKLFF	TGTGCCAGCAGCTTATCCGCCAGGGGAATTGCAACTAATGAAAAACTGTTTTTT
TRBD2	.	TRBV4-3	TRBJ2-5	CASSQGTSGRARETQYF	TGCGCCAGCAGCCAAGGGACTAGCGGGAGGGCTCGAGAGACCCAGTACTTC
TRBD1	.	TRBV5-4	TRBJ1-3	CASSLEKGTVPGNTIYF	TGTGCCAGCAGCCTAGAAAAGGGGACAGTTCCCGGAAACACCATATATTTT